A single TCR beta chain is shown here with its context. This record belongs to a study of T cell changes during pregnancy in multiple sclerosis. Profiling relied on immunoSEQ multiplex PCR, and the TCRdb table lists in-frame clones only, not all of them. The sample carries roughly 50,000 clones, 80% to 95% recorded once. This TCR came from a female donor with multiple sclerosis, enrolled in a pregnancy study. The starting material was CD4+ T cells from peripheral blood mononuclear cells, obtained in the third trimester of pregnancy.

CDR3 region: CSVGRRGDTEAFF. CDR3 DNA: TGCAGCGTTGGTCGGCGGGGGGACACTGAAGCTTTCTTT. The chain is built from TRBV29-1 and TRBJ1-1; D is perhaps TRBD1 (5 bases). This CDR3 has 13 residues. Germline V gene sequence: CDR1 SQVTM, CDR2 ANQGSEA. Trimming cost V 4 bases and J 3 bases, with 12 bases left between them.